The following is a T cell receptor (beta chain) sequence with its context. Which antigen it targets is not known. No quality values exist for individual bases; no much larger clone is one base distant. CDR1 and CDR2 (ENHRY, SYGVKD) derive from the germline V gene. A distance of 8 bases separates the germline ends of V and J, which lose 6 bases and 0 bases respectively. The CDR3 covers 13 residues, taking in both the cysteine and the phenylalanine. Just the 39-base CDR3 DNA is kept, in frame starting at base 1. For sequencing of the TCRbeta CDR3 region, genomic DNA was extracted from the sorted cells. TCRbeta CDR3 regions were sequenced using the immunoSEQ Assay. TCRdb limited this immuneACCESS table to in-frame rearrangements with V and J called. A share of clones is missing; checked studies link under half to unresolved V genes, and the rest is unexplained. This sample has around 100,000 clones in its table, and 89% of those were observed once. Of the sample, around 0.3% is held by the ten largest clones.

These data originate in a study of OX40 agonist ivuxolimab in advanced cancers. The study in broad terms: The costimulatory receptor OX40 (CD134) was targeted by ivuxolimab, a fully human IgG2 agonistic monoclonal antibody. Intravenous ivuxolimab was administered to patients every 2 weeks at six dose levels: 0.01, 0.1, 0.3, 1.5, 3 and 10 mg/kg. Among the 50 to 55 dose-escalation patients, some 19 had hepatocellular carcinoma, 15 or so melanoma, 9 renal cell carcinoma and 9 head and neck cancer. A male proportion of 70% to 90% and a mean age of about 60 years, ranging from about 23 to 90, were recorded for the dose-escalation cohort. Patients were allowed to have had prior anti-PD-1, anti-PD-L1 or anti-CTLA-4 therapy, and less than 45% of the dose-escalation patients had previously received checkpoint inhibitors. Three dose-escalation patients achieved partial responses, one with hepatocellular carcinoma and two with cutaneous melanoma. Peripheral TCRbeta sequencing aimed to test whether ivuxolimab altered TCR sequence diversity and caused clonal T-cell expansion. The paper covers the monotherapy dose-escalation part of the phase I ivuxolimab trial, which included N of about 50 patients. What the research found in general, with its limitations: In the 0.1-3.0 mg/kg groups, partial responders were among the patients with the lowest normalized peripheral clonal expansion, particularly in CD8+ T cells. After ivuxolimab, more expanded clones were found on average in CD8+ T cells than in CD4+ T cells. Low levels of normalized T-cell clonal expansion were also seen in some patients who did not respond. Which antigens the clonally expanded peripheral T cells were specific for was not determined. At doses of 0.1 to 3.0 mg/kg, clonal expansion of both CD4+ and CD8+ blood T cells was observed from baseline to week 6.

Patients with a history of autoimmune disease or receiving systemic immunosuppression were excluded from the trial. Peripheral blood for TCR sequencing was drawn from every dose cohort at baseline, at cycle 4 day 1 and at cycle 7 day 1. The samples were taken from a phase I, first-in-human, multicenter, open-label dose-escalation trial of ivuxolimab. Adults with locally advanced or metastatic melanoma, renal cell, hepatocellular, or head and neck squamous cell carcinoma were enrolled in the trial. Before TCR sequencing, CD4+ and CD8+ T cells were separately sorted from peripheral blood. Rearrangement joined TRBV10-3 to TRBJ1-1, with no confident D gene call. The sequence derives from an adult with an advanced solid tumor such as melanoma, head and neck, liver or kidney cancer. This sample comprised CD4+ or CD8+ T cells sorted from blood, obtained in a trial of the OX40 agonist ivuxolimab. The CDR3 corresponds to CAIRGRMNTEAFF. The DNA sequence is as follows: TGTGCCATCAGGGGCAGGATGAACACTGAAGCTTTCTTT.